This T cell receptor beta chain was observed in a study of shared clonotypes between healthy human individuals. General study findings and limits: Read depth was anticipated to influence clonotype sharing among donors. Across subsets, estimated richness was generally greater for naive than for memory populations.

In regard to this clone: Its antigen remains unknown.

Germline trimming cut 4 bases from V and 0 bases from J; bases unmatched to any gene: 9. This CDR3 is 17 amino acids long. Germline lookup yields CDR1 SGHNT and CDR2 YYREEE (reference sequence). The repertoire was sequenced with immunoSEQ multiplex PCR; TCRdb's copy has only in-frame clones and lacks some. This sample has over a million clones; approximately 97% occur once, and the top ten carry 1% to 1.5%. CD45RA-negative memory and CD45RA+ naive subsets were split from the CD4+ cells. The sample consisted of naive CD4+ T cells sorted from blood. The subset was: CD45RA+ positively selected. This chain links TRBV5-4 with TRBJ1-2; 10 bases fit TRBD1. The receptor's source is a man in his thirties or forties in good health. The CDR3 protein is CASSPGQGGMANYGYTF. The CDR3 nucleotides read TGTGCCAGCAGCCCAGGACAGGGGGGCATGGCTAACTATGGCTACACCTTC.